The present T cell receptor beta chain was sequenced within a study of T cells in Graves' hyperthyroidism and ophthalmopathy. Turning to this clonotype: Its antigen is undetermined.

Amplification yielded TCR beta CDR3 regions, with RNA transcripts as the source. First-round RT-PCR targeting the TCR CDR3 was performed with the HTBI primer set. MiXCR, applied by TCRdb to the multiplex PCR reads, yields one record per CDR3 protein. The sample holds 360,000 or so distinct CDR3 sequences, about 18% seen once. Regarding the study as a whole: Ophthalmopathy was identified by the model a median about seven months ahead of onset.

The sequenced sample was blood. This TCR was sampled from a young woman with Graves' hyperthyroidism.

The CDR3 DNA reads TGTGCCAGCAGTGCAGCGGACACGGTGGGGTCCCAGCATTTT. It yields the protein CASSAADTVGSQHF. The chain carries TRBV27 and TRBJ1-5, with D possibly matching TRBD1 (5 bases). V shed 5 bases and J shed 11 bases, with 19 bases lying between them. The CDR3 is 14 residues long. Germline CDR1 is MNHEY and CDR2 is SMNVEV (reference sequence).